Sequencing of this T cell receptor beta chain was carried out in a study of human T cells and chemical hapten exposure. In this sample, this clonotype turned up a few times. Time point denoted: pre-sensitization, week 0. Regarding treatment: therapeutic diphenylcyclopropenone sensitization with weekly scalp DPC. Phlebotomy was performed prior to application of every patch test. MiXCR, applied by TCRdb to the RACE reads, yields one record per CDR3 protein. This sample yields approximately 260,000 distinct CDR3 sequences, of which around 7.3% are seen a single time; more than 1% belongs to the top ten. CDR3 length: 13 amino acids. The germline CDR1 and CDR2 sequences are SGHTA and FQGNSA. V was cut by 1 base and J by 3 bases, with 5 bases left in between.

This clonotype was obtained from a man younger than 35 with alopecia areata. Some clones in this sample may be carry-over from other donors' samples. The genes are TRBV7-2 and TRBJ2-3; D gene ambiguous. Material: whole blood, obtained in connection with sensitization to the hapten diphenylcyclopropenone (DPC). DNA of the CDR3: TGTGCCAGCAGCTTAGTACGGACAGATACGCAGTATTTT. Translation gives CASSLVRTDTQYF. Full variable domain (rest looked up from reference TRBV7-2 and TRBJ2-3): GAGVSQSPSNKVTEKGKDVELRCDPISGHTALYWYRQSLGQGLEFLIYFQGNSAPDKSGLPSDRFSAERTGGSVSTLTIQRTQQEDSAVYLCASSLVRTDTQYFGPGTRLTVL.